The 8 T cell receptor beta chains listed next were all sequenced from one sample in a study of blood T cell repertoires in COVID-19. This table comes from immunoSEQ multiplex PCR, and its TCRdb copy is limited to in-frame clones, with some not included. The data contain fewer than 250,000 clones, approximately 90% of them seen just once; the ten biggest clones take up 2.5% to 3%. Sequencing was performed on PBMCs or T cells enriched from blood (not recorded which). Receptors originate from a woman in her 30s with acute COVID-19.

This clone occurred a few times. This chain uses TRBV6-5 with TRBJ2-2, with a possible D match to TRBD2 (7 bases). Trimming shortened V by 7 bases and J by 6 bases, and 15 bases separated the two germline ends. This CDR3 is 14 amino acids long. The V gene's germline CDR1 is MNHEY and CDR2 SVGAGI. The CDR3 DNA sequence: TGTGCCAGCATGCGGGGGCTGGAATCCGGGGAGCTGTTTTTT. It codes for CASMRGLESGELFF.

This chain uses TRBV6-5 with TRBJ2-7; possible D gene TRBD2, 6 bases. CDR3 length: 13 residues. Germline values: CDR1 MNHEY, CDR2 SVGAGI. The ends were cut back, 10 bases at V and 2 bases at J, with 15 bases in the middle. This CDR3 reads CATSVGGTYEQYF. The CDR3, as DNA: TGTGCCACCTCGGTCGGGGGTACCTACGAGCAGTACTTC.

This clone has more than one count but fewer than ten. The chain links TRBV4-1 to TRBJ1-1; D gene unclear. Germline V gene data show CDR1 as MGHRA and CDR2 as YSYEKL. The CDR3 is made up of 12 amino acids. The V end lost 2 bases, the J end lost 11 bases, and 12 bases lay between the germline ends. CDR3 in amino acids: CASSQIDSGAFF. DNA of the CDR3: TGCGCCAGCAGCCAAATAGACTCCGGCGCTTTCTTT.

V gene TRBV7-8 combines with J gene TRBJ1-4, with D hard to call. The CDR3 contains 14 residues. Germline V gives CDR1 SGHVS, CDR2 FQNEAQ. V lost 5 bases and J 10 bases, leaving 17 bases between the germline ends. The DNA for the CDR3 is TGTGCCAGCAGCCCCCGGTTTCAACCCGGAAAACTGTTTTTT. Protein: CASSPRFQPGKLFF.

Concerning this clone itself: This sample also contains other DNA sequences that code for the same CDR3. This chain uses TRBV6-5 with TRBJ1-2; 8 bases agree with TRBD1. Germline V gene lookup returns CDR1 MNHEY and CDR2 SVGAGI. Trimming cost V 4 bases and J 5 bases; bases outside gene matches: 3. This CDR3 region has 13 residues. CDR3: CASSLQGDYGYTF. In nucleotides, the CDR3 is TGTGCCAGCAGTTTACAGGGGGATTATGGCTACACCTTC.

This clone was seen only once. The chain joins TRBV18 to TRBJ1-2; 7 positions agree with TRBD1. This CDR3 has 16 residues. Germline-derived CDR1 and CDR2 are KGHSH and LQKENI. J was trimmed by 6 bases and V by 4 bases; bases with no gene match: 14. The CDR3 region has the DNA TGTGCCAGCTCACGTGAATCGACAGGGTCGGGAGATGGCTACACCTTC. Translated: CASSRESTGSGDGYTF. Looking up the rest from reference TRBV18 and TRBJ1-2 gives the full variable domain: NAGVMQNPRHLVRRRGQEARLRCSPMKGHSHVYWYRQLPEEGLKFMVYLQKENIIDESGMPKERFSAEFPKEGPSILRIQQVVRGDSAAYFCASSRESTGSGDGYTFGSGTRLTVV.

The rearrangement uses TRBV11-3 and TRBJ2-2; 7 positions match TRBD2. Trimming took 5 bases from V and 0 from J; bases not matched to a gene: 9. The germline V gene has CDR1 SGHNT and CDR2 YENEEA. This CDR3 is 17 amino acids long. The CDR3: CASSQWRGSANTGELFF. In DNA form, the CDR3 reads TGTGCCAGCAGCCAATGGCGGGGGTCAGCGAACACCGGGGAGCTGTTTTTT.

This chain joins TRBV11-3 and TRBJ1-1; 9 bases are shared with TRBD1. Trimming cost V 4 bases and J 2 bases; bases outside gene matches: 5. This CDR3 is built from 15 residues. Germline CDR1 SGHNT, CDR2 YENEEA. This CDR3 reads CASSSRQGGNTEAFF. The CDR3 DNA reads TGTGCCAGCAGCTCCCGACAGGGGGGAAACACTGAAGCTTTCTTT.